The 21 T cell receptor beta chains in this list originate from one sample, sequenced in a study of T cell responses to AZD1222 COVID-19 vaccine. Some clones are missing from TCRdb's copy, which holds only in-frame ones; the method was immunoSEQ multiplex PCR. The table lists around 150,000 clones, 90% to 95% of them singletons. The starting material was peripheral blood, obtained 28 days after the second AZD1222 dose. The receptors were gathered from an adult who received the AZD1222 COVID-19 vaccine.

This clone was counted once. V and J are TRBV28 and TRBJ1-3; D is possibly TRBD1 (6 bases). The CDR3 has 16 amino acids. CDR1 is MDHEN and CDR2 is SYDVKM in the germline V gene. V was trimmed by 6 bases and J by 1 base, leaving 16 bases between them. CDR3 coding DNA: TGTGCCAGCAGCCTAGACGGCAGGGGTTCTGGAAACACCATATATTTT. Amino acid sequence: CASSLDGRGSGNTIYF. The full variable domain, with the rest looked up from reference TRBV28 and TRBJ1-3, is DVKVTQSSRYLVKRTGEKVFLECVQDMDHENMFWYRQDPGLGLRLIYFSYDVKMKEKGDIPEGYSVSREKKERFSLILESASTNQTSMYLCASSLDGRGSGNTIYFGEGSWLTVV.

The chain links TRBV18 to TRBJ2-1; tentative D call: TRBD2 (6 bases). This CDR3 has 14 amino acids. Trimming left V 1 base short and J 5 bases short, with 9 bases between. Germline values: CDR1 KGHSH, CDR2 LQKENI. The DNA for the CDR3 is TGTGCCAGCTCACCACTAGCGGCGAACAATGAGCAGTTCTTC. Its protein is CASSPLAANNEQFF.

The rearrangement links TRBV19 to TRBJ2-3; 13 bases are a match to TRBD2. V shed 5 bases and J 4 bases; nucleotides not matched to a gene: 6. The CDR3 runs 16 residues. Germline V gives CDR1 LNHDA, CDR2 SQIVND (reference sequence). CDR3 residues: CASSSWTSGSADTQYF. The CDR3 DNA follows: TGTGCCAGTAGTTCCTGGACTAGCGGGAGTGCAGATACGCAGTATTTT. The variable domain in full, with the rest retrieved from reference TRBV19 and TRBJ2-3, is DGGITQSPKYLFRKEGQNVTLSCEQNLNHDAMYWYRQDPGQGLRLIYYSQIVNDFQKGDIAEGYSVSREKKESFPLTVTSAQKNPTAFYLCASSSWTSGSADTQYFGPGTRLTVL.

The gene calls are TRBV6-2 or TRBV6-3 and TRBJ2-7; 7 bases line up with TRBD1. The J segment lost 7 bases and the V segment lost 6 bases, leaving 12 bases of the junction unmatched. CDR1 is MNHEY and CDR2 is SVGEGT in the germline V gene. The CDR3 length is 14 residues. The CDR3 here is CASSPRGQLLEQYF. For the CDR3, the DNA is TGTGCCAGCAGCCCTAGGGGACAGCTACTGGAGCAGTACTTC.

CDR3 DNA sequence: TGTGCCTGGAGCAACGACAGGGGGCGTAGCACCTATAATTCACCCCTCCACTTT. This gives the protein CAWSNDRGRSTYNSPLHF. J is TRBJ1-6 and V is TRBV30, with 10 bases identical to TRBD1. The CDR3 runs 18 residues. Germline V CDR1 and CDR2: GTSNPN, SVGIG (reference sequence). The V and J ends lost 3 bases and 2 bases, in that order; junction bases with no gene match: 10.

This chain connects TRBV27 to TRBJ2-6; D is unresolved. V was pared by 6 bases and J by 0 bases, with 6 bases between. Germline lookup yields CDR1 MNHEY and CDR2 SMNVEV (reference sequence). The CDR3 is 14 residues long. CDR3 residues: CASSHSSGANVLTF. CDR3 coding DNA: TGTGCCAGCAGCCACAGCTCTGGGGCCAACGTCCTGACTTTC.

V and J are TRBV7-8 and TRBJ1-2; TRBD1 agrees at 7 bases. With V trimmed by 6 bases and J by 7 bases, 8 bases remained unmatched. The CDR3 is made up of 13 amino acids. Germline V gene lookup returns CDR1 SGHVS and CDR2 FQNEAQ. As DNA, the CDR3 is TGTGCCAGCAGACTCAGGGGGGAGGGTGGCTACACCTTC. Residues: CASRLRGEGGYTF.

This clone turned up a few times. The chain is built from TRBV3-1 (or the pseudogene TRBV3-2) and TRBJ2-5, with D possibly being TRBD1 (6 bases). Trimming took 3 bases from V and 5 from J, leaving 16 bases between them. The CDR3 totals 15 residues. Germline CDR1 reads LGHDT; CDR2 reads YNNKEL (reference sequence). The CDR3 coding sequence is TGTGCCAGCAGCCACAGGGGCCGGTCCGGGGAGACCCAGTACTTC. It translates to CASSHRGRSGETQYF.

The rearrangement joins TRBV3-1 (or the pseudogene TRBV3-2) to TRBJ1-6; TRBD1 matches 7 bases. The CDR3 totals 14 residues. The germline gives CDR1 LGHDT, CDR2 YNNKEL (reference sequence). V shed 4 bases, J shed 5 bases, and the junction held 2 bases outside the gene matches. CDR3 in DNA: TGTGCCAGCAGCCTGGGACAGAATAATTCACCCCTCCACTTT. This encodes CASSLGQNNSPLHF.

The chain employs TRBV9 and TRBJ2-5; the D gene could be TRBD1 or TRBD2 (5 bases each). V was shortened by 0 bases and J by 7 bases, with 25 bases between the two germline ends. CDR1 and CDR2 from the germline V gene are SGDLS and YYNGEE. CDR3 size: 18 residues. CDR3 sequence: CASSVGKRDPGESGTQYF. The CDR3, as DNA: TGTGCCAGCAGCGTAGGGAAGAGGGACCCCGGTGAGAGTGGGACCCAGTACTTC. The full variable domain, in which reference TRBV9 and TRBJ2-5 provide the parts outside the CDR3, is DSGVTQTPKHLITATGQRVTLRCSPRSGDLSVYWYQQSLDQGLQFLIQYYNGEERAKGNILERFSAQQFPDLHSELNLSSLELGDSALYFCASSVGKRDPGESGTQYFGPGTRLLVL.

The chain joins TRBV9 to TRBJ2-1; D may correspond to TRBD1 or TRBD2 (5 bases each). This CDR3 spans 15 amino acids. The germline V gene has CDR1 SGDLS and CDR2 YYNGEE. V lost 1 base to trimming and J lost 2 bases, with 10 bases between them. Here the CDR3 reads CASSVTGTTYNEQFF. As DNA, the CDR3 is TGTGCCAGCAGCGTAACCGGGACCACCTACAATGAGCAGTTCTTC.

V and J are TRBV27 and TRBJ1-1, with 7 bases aligning to TRBD1. CDR3 length equals 14 residues. The V and J ends lost 3 bases and 3 bases, in that order; junction bases with no gene match: 4. Germline values: CDR1 MNHEY, CDR2 SMNVEV (reference sequence). CDR3 DNA: TGTGCCAGCAGTTTTGCAGGGGGTTACACTGAAGCTTTCTTT. Its protein is CASSFAGGYTEAFF.

The gene calls are TRBV6-5 and TRBJ2-7, with 8 bases that match TRBD1. The CDR3 runs to 14 residues. Germline CDR1 MNHEY, CDR2 SVGAGI. V lost 6 bases, J lost 3 bases, and 7 bases stayed unmatched. The CDR3 here is CASSLQGAIYEQYF. The DNA of the CDR3 is TGTGCCAGCAGCCTCCAGGGGGCGATCTACGAGCAGTACTTC.

This clone was observed a single time. The V gene is TRBV2, the J gene TRBJ1-4; the match to TRBD1 covers 9 bases. With V trimmed by 6 bases and J by 7 bases, 6 bases remained unmatched. In germline, CDR1 is SNHLY, CDR2 FYNNEI. The CDR3 covers 14 residues. CDR3 DNA sequence: TGTGCCAGCAGAGGGACAGGGAGGAGTGAAAAACTGTTTTTT. This codes for CASRGTGRSEKLFF.

This chain connects TRBV27 to TRBJ2-3, with a possible D match to TRBD2 (5 bases). The V end lost 3 bases, the J end lost 5 bases, and 12 bases lay between the germline ends. CDR1 and CDR2 from the germline V gene are MNHEY and SMNVEV (reference sequence). CDR3 length: 14 amino acids. The CDR3 sequence: CASSLLAWRDTQYF. CDR3 DNA sequence: TGTGCCAGCAGTTTGCTAGCTTGGCGAGATACGCAGTATTTT.

The gene calls are TRBV2 and TRBJ2-7; TRBD2 aligns across 10 bases. J lost 1 base, V lost 6 bases, and 6 bases had no gene match. Germline V CDR1 and CDR2: SNHLY, FYNNEI. CDR3 length: 15 residues. The CDR3 DNA reads as TGTGCCAGCAGCCCGACTAGCGGGCGTTCCTACGAGCAGTACTTC. Its protein is CASSPTSGRSYEQYF.

This chain links TRBV7-8 with TRBJ1-2; D unresolved. The CDR3 totals 13 residues. Germline CDR1 and CDR2: SGHVS and FQNEAQ. The V end was cut by 1 base, the J end by 5 bases, with 8 bases between. The CDR3 region has the DNA TGTGCCAGCAGCTTAGGGAGTGTATATGGCTACACCTTC. As protein: CASSLGSVYGYTF.

The chain joins TRBV7-2 to TRBJ1-1; D call uncertain. Germline CDR1 SGHTA, CDR2 FQGNSA. This CDR3 is 14 amino acids long. Trimming shortened V by 1 base and J by 1 base, and 7 bases separated the two germline ends. The CDR3 protein is CASSLVRQNTEAFF. The CDR3 coding sequence is TGTGCCAGCAGCTTAGTTAGACAGAACACTGAAGCTTTCTTT.

This clone has more than one count but fewer than ten. This chain links TRBV18 with TRBJ2-7; D remains ambiguous. The CDR3 totals 13 residues. Germline V gives CDR1 KGHSH, CDR2 LQKENI. Between the trimmed V and J ends, which lost 3 bases and 3 bases, there was a span of 9 bases. The CDR3 here is CASSPQSDYEQYF. The CDR3 DNA reads TGTGCCAGCTCACCCCAAAGCGACTACGAGCAGTACTTC.

There are a few counts of this clone. The J gene is TRBJ2-1, the V gene TRBV4-3, with D possibly TRBD2 on 6 matching bases. V was shortened by 0 bases and J by 3 bases, with 15 bases between the two germline ends. This CDR3 has 17 amino acids. Germline lookup yields CDR1 LGHNA and CDR2 YSLEER. The DNA of the CDR3 is TGCGCCAGCAGCCAAGAAAAGTCCGGTAGCGGCTACAATGAGCAGTTCTTC. It codes for CASSQEKSGSGYNEQFF.

The chain joins TRBV12-3 or TRBV12-4 to TRBJ2-7, with D hard to call. The CDR3 runs 13 residues. Trimming removed 7 bases from V and 3 bases from J, with 13 bases in between. The CDR3 sequence: CASTSSQNYEQYF. CDR3 bases: TGTGCCAGCACCTCTTCCCAGAACTACGAGCAGTACTTC.